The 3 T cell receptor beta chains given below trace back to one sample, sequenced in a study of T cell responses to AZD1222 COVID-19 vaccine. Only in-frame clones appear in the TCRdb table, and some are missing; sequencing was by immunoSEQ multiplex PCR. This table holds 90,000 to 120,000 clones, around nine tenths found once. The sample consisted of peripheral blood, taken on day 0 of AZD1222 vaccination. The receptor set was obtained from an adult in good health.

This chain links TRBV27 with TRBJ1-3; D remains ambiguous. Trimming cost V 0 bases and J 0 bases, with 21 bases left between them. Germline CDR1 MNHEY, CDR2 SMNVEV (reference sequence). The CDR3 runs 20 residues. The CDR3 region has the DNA TGTGCCAGCAGTTTATCAGGGCCCTTTAAGGGCGAGAGCTCTGGAAACACCATATATTTT. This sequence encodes CASSLSGPFKGESSGNTIYF.

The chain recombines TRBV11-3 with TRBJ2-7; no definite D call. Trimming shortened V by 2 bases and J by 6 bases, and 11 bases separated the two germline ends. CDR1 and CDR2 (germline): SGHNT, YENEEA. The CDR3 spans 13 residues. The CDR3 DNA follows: TGTGCCAGCAGCTTATGGGCTTACGGCGAGCAGTACTTC. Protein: CASSLWAYGEQYF. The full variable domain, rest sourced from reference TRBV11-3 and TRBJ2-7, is EAGVVQSPRYKIIEKKQPVAFWCNPISGHNTLYWYLQNLGQGPELLIRYENEEAVDDSQLPKDRFSAERLKGVDSTLKIQPAELGDSAVYLCASSLWAYGEQYFGPGTRLTVT.

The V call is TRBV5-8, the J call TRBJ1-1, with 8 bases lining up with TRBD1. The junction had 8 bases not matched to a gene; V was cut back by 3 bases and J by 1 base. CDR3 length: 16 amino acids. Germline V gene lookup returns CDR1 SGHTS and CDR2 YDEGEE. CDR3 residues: CASSSRQGYGNTEAFF. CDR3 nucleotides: TGTGCCAGCAGCTCGAGACAGGGGTACGGGAACACTGAAGCTTTCTTT. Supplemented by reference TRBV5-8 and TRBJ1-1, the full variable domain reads EAGVTQSPTHLIKTRGQQATLRCSPISGHTSVYWYQQALGLGLQFLLWYDEGEERNRGNFPPRFSGRQFPNYSSELNVNALELEDSALYLCASSSRQGYGNTEAFFGQGTRLTVV.